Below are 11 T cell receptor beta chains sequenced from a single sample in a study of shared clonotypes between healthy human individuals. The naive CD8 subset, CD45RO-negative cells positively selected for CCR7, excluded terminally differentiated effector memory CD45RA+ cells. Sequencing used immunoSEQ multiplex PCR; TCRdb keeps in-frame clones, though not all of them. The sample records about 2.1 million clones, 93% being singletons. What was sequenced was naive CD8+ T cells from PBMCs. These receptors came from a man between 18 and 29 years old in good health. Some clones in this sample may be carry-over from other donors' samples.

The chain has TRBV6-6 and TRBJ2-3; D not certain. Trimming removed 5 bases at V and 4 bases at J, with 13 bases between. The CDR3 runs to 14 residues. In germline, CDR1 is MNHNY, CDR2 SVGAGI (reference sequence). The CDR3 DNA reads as TGTGCCAGCAGTCCCCGCGGAAGACCAGATACGCAGTATTTT. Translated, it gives CASSPRGRPDTQYF.

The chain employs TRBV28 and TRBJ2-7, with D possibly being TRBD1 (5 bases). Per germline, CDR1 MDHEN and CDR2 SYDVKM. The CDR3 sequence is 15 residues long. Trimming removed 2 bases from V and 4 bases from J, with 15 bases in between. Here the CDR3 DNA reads TGTGCCAGCAGTTTAAGGGGCAGGGCGGAATACGAGCAGTACTTC. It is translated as CASSLRGRAEYEQYF.

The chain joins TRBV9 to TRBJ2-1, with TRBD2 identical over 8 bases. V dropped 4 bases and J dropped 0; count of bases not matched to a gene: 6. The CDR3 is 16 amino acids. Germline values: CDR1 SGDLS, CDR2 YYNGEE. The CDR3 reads CASSPSGSTSYNEQFF. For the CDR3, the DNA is TGTGCCAGCAGCCCCAGCGGGAGTACCTCCTACAATGAGCAGTTCTTC. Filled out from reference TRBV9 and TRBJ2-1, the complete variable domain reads DSGVTQTPKHLITATGQRVTLRCSPRSGDLSVYWYQQSLDQGLQFLIQYYNGEERAKGNILERFSAQQFPDLHSELNLSSLELGDSALYFCASSPSGSTSYNEQFFGPGTRLTVL.

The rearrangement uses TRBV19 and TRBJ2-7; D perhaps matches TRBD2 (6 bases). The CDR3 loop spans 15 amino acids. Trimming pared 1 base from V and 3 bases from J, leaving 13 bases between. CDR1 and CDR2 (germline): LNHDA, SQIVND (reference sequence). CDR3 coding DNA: TGTGCCAGTAGTATAGGGCTCCGGGGAGGCTACGAGCAGTACTTC. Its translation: CASSIGLRGGYEQYF.

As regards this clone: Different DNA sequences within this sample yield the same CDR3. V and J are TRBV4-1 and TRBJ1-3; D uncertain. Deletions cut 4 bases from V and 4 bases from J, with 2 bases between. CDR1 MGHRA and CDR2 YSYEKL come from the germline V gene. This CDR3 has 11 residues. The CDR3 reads CASSPGNTIYF. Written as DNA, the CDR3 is TGCGCCAGCAGCCCAGGAAACACCATATATTTT.

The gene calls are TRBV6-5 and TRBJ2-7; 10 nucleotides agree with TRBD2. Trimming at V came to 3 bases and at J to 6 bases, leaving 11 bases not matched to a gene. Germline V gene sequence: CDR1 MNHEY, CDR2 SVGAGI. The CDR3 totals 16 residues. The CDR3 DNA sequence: TGTGCCAGCAGTTATTTCTCGGGGCTAGCGGGAGTCGAGCAGTACTTC. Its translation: CASSYFSGLAGVEQYF.

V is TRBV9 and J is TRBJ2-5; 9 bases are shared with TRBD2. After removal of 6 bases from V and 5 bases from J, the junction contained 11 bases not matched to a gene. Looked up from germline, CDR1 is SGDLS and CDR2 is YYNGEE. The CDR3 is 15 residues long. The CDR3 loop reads CASTAGGVVGETQYF. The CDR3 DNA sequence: TGTGCCAGCACTGCGGGAGGGGTGGTGGGGGAGACCCAGTACTTC.

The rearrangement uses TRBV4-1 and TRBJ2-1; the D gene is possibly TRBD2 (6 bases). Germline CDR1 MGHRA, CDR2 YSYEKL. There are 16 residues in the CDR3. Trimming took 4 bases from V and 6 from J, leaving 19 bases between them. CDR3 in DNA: TGCGCCAGCAGCCCCTCCCCGGGAGTCGTCAGCAATGAGCAGTTCTTC. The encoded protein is CASSPSPGVVSNEQFF.

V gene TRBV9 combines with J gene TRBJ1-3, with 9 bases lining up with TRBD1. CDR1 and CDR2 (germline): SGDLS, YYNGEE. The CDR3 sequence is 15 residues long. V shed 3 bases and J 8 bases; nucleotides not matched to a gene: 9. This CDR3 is CASSAGTGWVHTIYF. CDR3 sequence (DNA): TGTGCCAGCAGCGCTGGGACAGGGTGGGTTCACACCATATATTTT.

The CDR3 DNA is TGTGCCAGCAGTCCCCGTGAGAGCGCCCCAAGAGAGACCCAGTACTTC. Its translation: CASSPRESAPRETQYF. The chain combines TRBV27 with TRBJ2-5; no clear D. CDR3 length: 16 amino acids. Trimming cost V 5 bases and J 4 bases, with 20 bases left between them. Germline CDR1 reads MNHEY; CDR2 reads SMNVEV (reference sequence).

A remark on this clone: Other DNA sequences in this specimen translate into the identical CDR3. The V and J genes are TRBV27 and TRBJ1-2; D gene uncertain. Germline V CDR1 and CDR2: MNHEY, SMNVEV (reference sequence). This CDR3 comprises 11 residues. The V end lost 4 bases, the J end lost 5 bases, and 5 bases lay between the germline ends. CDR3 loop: CASSSGYGYTF. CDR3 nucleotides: TGTGCCAGCAGTTCCGGGTATGGCTACACCTTC.